This is a list of T cell receptor beta chains from one sample in a study of shared clonotypes between healthy human individuals. TCRdb's copy holds only in-frame clones and misses some; the assay was immunoSEQ multiplex PCR. The sample lists about 870,000 clones; around 93% were seen once. The sample consisted of naive CD8+ T cells sorted from blood. The receptor source for this set is a young man in good health. CDR3s include the opening cysteine and the closing phenylalanine or tryptophan. A D gene is named only where the DNA matches it firmly. Size is stated for part of the rows, as once, few or many counts, or as a class when the clone is expanded.

size | J | V | D | CDR3 | DNA
NA | TRBJ2-7 | TRBV27 | TRBD1 | CASRQGYEQYF | TGTGCCAGCCGACAGGGCTACGAGCAGTACTTC
NA | TRBJ2-2 | TRBV7-7 | NA | CASSLDVQGMNTGELFF | TGTGCTAGCAGCTTAGACGTCCAGGGGATGAACACCGGGGAGCTGTTTTTT
NA | TRBJ2-1 | TRBV6-5 | NA | CASSQGGGSYNEQFF | TGTGCCAGCAGTCAAGGGGGCGGGAGTTACAATGAGCAGTTCTTC
NA | TRBJ2-1 | TRBV5-1 | NA | CASSFPDANEQFF | TGCGCCAGCAGCTTTCCGGACGCCAATGAGCAGTTCTTC
NA | TRBJ2-7 | TRBV7-9 | NA | CASSLDRWGEQYF | TGTGCCAGCAGCTTAGATCGGTGGGGGGAGCAGTACTTC
NA | TRBJ2-2 | TRBV10-2 | TRBD2 | CASSDRLAGSGELFF | TGCGCCAGCAGTGACAGACTAGCGGGGTCCGGGGAGCTGTTTTTT
NA | TRBJ2-3 | TRBV28 | TRBD2 | CASSLGLAGEIRTDTQYF | TGTGCCAGCAGTTTGGGACTAGCGGGAGAGATTAGGACAGATACGCAGTATTTT
NA | TRBJ1-1 | TRBV6-6 | NA | CASSWGDISGTEAFF | TGTGCCAGCAGTTGGGGGGATATATCGGGCACTGAAGCTTTCTTT
NA | TRBJ2-1 | TRBV29-1 | TRBD1 | CSGQGAGSYNEQFF | TGCAGCGGTCAGGGGGCTGGCTCCTACAATGAGCAGTTCTTC
NA | TRBJ2-5 | TRBV19 | NA | CASSTDEKTQYF | TGTGCCAGTAGTACGGACGAGAAGACCCAGTACTTC
few | TRBJ2-2 | TRBV12-5 | NA | CASGLIRGNTGELFF | TGTGCTAGTGGTTTGATCCGGGGAAACACCGGGGAGCTGTTTTTT
NA | TRBJ2-1 | TRBV7-8 | NA | CASSLELVDNEQFF | TGTGCCAGCAGCTTAGAGCTAGTAGACAATGAGCAGTTCTTC
NA | TRBJ2-5 | TRBV9 | TRBD1 | CASSMGTGVSQETQYF | TGTGCCAGCAGCATGGGGACAGGGGTCAGCCAAGAGACCCAGTACTTC
once | TRBJ1-1 | TRBV6-5 | NA | CATGIGGNTEAFF | TGTGCCACCGGGATCGGCGGGAACACTGAAGCTTTCTTT
NA | TRBJ2-1 | TRBV10-3 | TRBD2 | CAISVASGPNNEQFF | TGTGCCATCAGTGTGGCTAGCGGGCCCAACAATGAGCAGTTCTTC
NA | TRBJ2-7 | TRBV5-1 | NA | CASSFGQTRGISYEQYF | TGCGCCAGCAGCTTTGGCCAGACAAGGGGGATATCCTACGAGCAGTACTTC
NA | TRBJ2-7 | TRBV5-6 | TRBD2 | CASSPGVAGSHEQYF | TGTGCCAGCAGCCCTGGGGTAGCGGGTTCCCACGAGCAGTACTTC
NA | TRBJ2-7 | TRBV5-4 | NA | CASSLGEAAYETYEQYF | TGTGCCAGCAGCTTGGGGGAAGCGGCCTACGAAACCTACGAGCAGTACTTC
NA | TRBJ2-1 | TRBV12-5 | NA | CASGARPRTTYNEQFF | TGTGCTAGTGGTGCCCGACCAAGAACTACCTACAATGAGCAGTTCTTC
NA | TRBJ1-5 | TRBV28 | NA | CASSLGNQPQHF | TGTGCCAGCAGTTTGGGGAATCAGCCCCAGCATTTT
NA | TRBJ2-7 | TRBV6-5 | TRBD1 | CASSGTENYEQYF | TGTGCCAGCAGCGGGACAGAAAACTACGAGCAGTACTTC
NA | TRBJ2-1 | TRBV11-2 | NA | CASSLDVAPYNEQFF | TGTGCCAGCAGCTTAGATGTGGCCCCCTACAATGAGCAGTTCTTC
NA | TRBJ2-7 | TRBV18 | TRBD2 | CASSLSGEGGEQYF | TGTGCCAGCTCACTGTCGGGGGAGGGCGGCGAGCAGTACTTC
NA | TRBJ1-1 | TRBV5-1 | NA | CASNNERGTEAFF | TGCGCCAGCAACAATGAGAGGGGCACTGAAGCTTTCTTT
NA | TRBJ2-2 | TRBV7-9 | TRBD2 | CASSSIELAGATNTGELFF | TGTGCCAGCAGCTCCATAGAACTAGCGGGAGCTACGAACACCGGGGAGCTGTTTTTT
once | TRBJ2-5 | TRBV5-6 | NA | CASSLGWETQYF | TGTGCCAGCAGCTTGGGGTGGGAGACCCAGTACTTC
NA | TRBJ2-1 | TRBV10-3 | TRBD2 | CAINSGRATDEQFF | TGTGCCATCAACAGCGGGAGGGCCACCGATGAGCAGTTCTTC
NA | TRBJ2-5 | TRBV7-9 | NA | CASRPAIETQYF | TGTGCCAGCAGGCCGGCAATCGAGACCCAGTACTTC
NA | TRBJ1-1 | TRBV2 | NA | CASLEVQGTEAFF | TGTGCCAGCCTTGAAGTCCAGGGGACTGAAGCTTTCTTT
NA | TRBJ2-7 | TRBV5-1 | TRBD2 | CASSLVGRSHEQYF | TGCGCCAGCAGCTTGGTCGGGAGGTCCCACGAGCAGTACTTC
NA | TRBJ2-1 | TRBV27 | NA | CASSLRTWDNEQFF | TGTGCCAGCAGTTTAAGAACCTGGGACAATGAGCAGTTCTTC
NA | TRBJ2-7 | TRBV27 | TRBD2 | CASSLSSGVQYF | TGTGCCAGCAGTTTATCTAGCGGGGTACAGTACTTC
NA | TRBJ2-2 | TRBV4-3 | NA | CASSQVRAGELFF | TGCGCCAGCAGCCAAGTGAGGGCCGGGGAGCTGTTTTTT
NA | TRBJ2-1 | TRBV6-5 | NA | CASRLRQAGNEQFF | TGTGCCAGCAGGCTCCGACAGGCTGGAAATGAGCAGTTCTTC
NA | TRBJ2-7 | TRBV19 | NA | CASSIAQDTIYEQYF | TGTGCCAGTAGTATAGCGCAGGACACGATCTACGAGCAGTACTTC
few | TRBJ2-7 | TRBV2 | NA | CASSGYTESPPEQYF | TGTGCCAGCAGTGGTTACACAGAAAGTCCTCCGGAGCAGTACTTC
NA | TRBJ2-1 | TRBV7-9 | TRBD2 | CASSLMRELRNEQFF | TGTGCCAGCAGCTTAATGCGGGAGTTGCGCAATGAGCAGTTCTTC
NA | TRBJ1-1 | TRBV2 | NA | CASRGQRGEAFF | TGTGCCAGCAGAGGTCAGCGTGGGGAAGCTTTCTTT
NA | TRBJ2-1 | TRBV11-2 | TRBD2 | CASSSYSGSRYNEQFF | TGTGCCAGCAGCTCCTATAGCGGGAGTAGGTACAATGAGCAGTTCTTC
NA | TRBJ2-7 | TRBV27 | NA | CASSLSPGNYEQYF | TGTGCCAGCAGTTTATCGCCTGGGAACTACGAGCAGTACTTC
NA | TRBJ2-3 | TRBV7-9 | NA | CASSPRLARTDTQYF | TGTGCCAGCAGCCCGCGGTTGGCCCGCACAGATACGCAGTATTTT
NA | TRBJ1-5 | TRBV27 | TRBD1 | CASTPGTGINQPQHF | TGTGCCAGCACTCCCGGGACAGGGATCAATCAGCCCCAGCATTTT
once | TRBJ2-1 | TRBV7-2 | TRBD2 | CASSLEGILGEGVYNEQFF | TGTGCCAGCAGCTTAGAGGGTATTCTGGGGGAGGGAGTCTACAATGAGCAGTTCTTC
NA | TRBJ2-1 | TRBV9 | TRBD2 | CASSPTSGRDYNEQFF | TGTGCCAGCAGTCCAACTAGCGGGAGGGACTACAATGAGCAGTTCTTC
few | TRBJ2-7 | TRBV4-1 | NA | CASSQMGLTGEQYF | TGCGCCAGCAGCCAAATGGGCCTCACGGGGGAGCAGTACTTC
NA | TRBJ2-7 | TRBV5-4 | TRBD1 | CASSSGTAEQYF | TGTGCCAGCAGCTCTGGGACAGCCGAGCAGTACTTC
NA | TRBJ2-2 | TRBV15 | NA | CATSRARGRAGELFF | TGTGCCACCAGCAGAGCACGGGGGCGCGCCGGGGAGCTGTTTTTT
NA | TRBJ1-1 | TRBV30 | NA | CAFAQGHTEAFF | TGTGCCTTTGCACAGGGACACACTGAAGCTTTCTTT
NA | TRBJ1-2 | TRBV7-9 | NA | CASSFGSTAHYGYTF | TGTGCCAGCAGCTTTGGCTCGACAGCCCACTATGGCTACACCTTC
NA | TRBJ2-3 | TRBV9 | NA | CASSVDSATDTQYF | TGTGCCAGCAGCGTGGACTCGGCCACAGATACGCAGTATTTT
once | TRBJ2-7 | TRBV28 | NA | CASGGADSYEQYF | TGTGCCAGCGGCGGGGCCGACTCCTACGAGCAGTACTTC
NA | TRBJ2-4 | TRBV7-2 | NA | CASRPRTGGRDIQYF | TGTGCCAGCAGACCCAGAACAGGGGGGAGGGACATTCAGTACTTC
NA | TRBJ1-3 | TRBV4-1 | NA | CASSKTDSGNTIYF | TGCGCCAGCAGCAAGACAGACTCTGGAAACACCATATATTTT
once | TRBJ1-1 | TRBV2 | NA | CASSEALLEGTEAFF | TGTGCCAGCAGTGAAGCGCTTCTTGAAGGAACTGAAGCTTTCTTT
NA | TRBJ2-7 | TRBV27 | NA | CASGPGEQYF | TGTGCCAGCGGGCCCGGGGAGCAGTACTTC
NA | TRBJ1-2 | TRBV6-5 | NA | CASSYGEWGGYTF | TGTGCCAGCAGTTACGGGGAATGGGGGGGCTACACCTTC